The 30 T cell receptor beta chains listed next were all sequenced from one sample in a study of T cell repertoires in cytomegalovirus infection. These receptors' targets are unknown. TCRdb re-derived calls from the reads in MiXCR, one entry per CDR3 protein. The profile shows around 770,000 distinct CDR3 sequences, 25% to 30% of them singletons. The sequencing used cultured CD8+ T cells from PBMCs, collected from culture after CMV antigen stimulation. These receptors were taken from a human donor in good health (CMV status not recorded). Some clones in this sample may be carry-over from other donors' samples.

This clonotype was detected many times. Here the CDR3 reads CASSPGAGGQDEQFF. CDR3 bases: TGTGCCAGCAGCCCAGGTGCGGGGGGGCAGGATGAGCAGTTCTTC. The genes are TRBV7-8 and TRBJ2-1; TRBD2 aligns across 9 bases. V dropped 5 bases and J dropped 8; count of bases not matched to a gene: 10. The germline V gene has CDR1 SGHVS and CDR2 FQNEAQ. The CDR3 totals 15 residues.

This rearrangement joins TRBV6-1 to TRBJ2-1, with 12 nucleotides matching TRBD1. In germline, CDR1 is MNHNS, CDR2 SASEGT. Trimming cost V 5 bases and J 8 bases; bases outside gene matches: 13. The CDR3 spans 17 residues. The DNA for the CDR3 is TGTGCCAGCAGTCAAGTCGGTGTCGGGACAGGGGGCTATGAGCAGTTCTTC. This sequence encodes CASSQVGVGTGGYEQFF.

Points on this clonotype: Relative to the germline gene, one junction end is altered; a read error may explain this. V and J are TRBV4-1 and TRBJ1-2; 7 positions match TRBD1. This CDR3 is built from 14 residues. CDR1 is MGHRA, CDR2 YSYEKL, per germline. CDR3 sequence reads: CASGHRQGNYGYTF. CDR3 DNA sequence: TGCGCCAGCGGCCATCGACAGGGTAACTATGGCTACACCTTC.

This sequence joins TRBV2 and TRBJ2-7, with D possibly called TRBD1 or TRBD2 (5 bases each). There are 14 residues in the CDR3. Germline V lookup: CDR1 SNHLY, CDR2 FYNNEI. V was pared by 0 bases and J by 3 bases, with 9 bases between. The CDR3 sequence is CASSEAGRVYEQYV. CDR3 sequence (DNA): TGTGCCAGCAGTGAAGCGGGACGGGTCTACGAGCAGTACGTC.

The chain uses TRBV4-1 and TRBJ2-2; D may correspond to TRBD1 or TRBD2 (6 bases each). There are 17 residues in the CDR3. The germline CDR1 and CDR2 sequences are MGHRA and YSYEKL. Trimming pared 4 bases from V and 3 bases from J, leaving 18 bases between. The CDR3 sequence: CASSLRGALAYTGELFF. Written as DNA, the CDR3 is TGCGCCAGCAGCCTAAGGGGGGCGTTGGCGTACACCGGGGAGCTGTTTTTT.

There are a few counts of this clonotype. The chain combines TRBV2 with TRBJ1-6, with 10 bases that match TRBD1. Trimming at V came to 5 bases and at J to 9 bases, leaving 4 bases not matched to a gene. This CDR3 comprises 14 residues. CDR1 SNHLY and CDR2 FYNNEI come from the germline V gene. The CDR3 coding sequence is TGTGCCAGCAGTACCGGGACAGGGGCTTCACCCCTCCACTTT. Residues: CASSTGTGASPLHF.

V usage is TRBV4-2 and J usage is TRBJ1-5, with 7 positions matching TRBD1. Germline V gene data show CDR1 as LGHNA and CDR2 as YNFKEQ. Germline trimming cut 2 bases from V and 3 bases from J; bases unmatched to any gene: 4. The CDR3 extends over 15 amino acids. The CDR3 spells CASSQFDRDNQPQHF. The DNA for the CDR3 is TGTGCCAGCAGCCAATTCGACAGGGACAATCAGCCCCAGCATTTT.

This chain links TRBV11-2 with TRBJ2-1, with TRBD2 matching over 7 bases. V gave up 11 bases and J gave up 2 bases; unmatched junction bases: 6. From germline, CDR1 is SGHAT and CDR2 FQNNGV. This CDR3 is built from 13 residues. The CDR3 is CACSAGTYNEQFF. CDR3 nucleotide sequence: TGTGCCTGCTCAGCGGGGACCTACAATGAGCAGTTCTTC.

This CDR3 reads CASSQDRTSGVLDEQFF. The CDR3 DNA reads TGCGCCAGCAGCCAAGATAGGACTAGCGGGGTCCTGGATGAGCAGTTCTTC. The chain joins TRBV4-3 to TRBJ2-1, with TRBD2 matching over 12 bases. Germline loops: CDR1 LGHNA, CDR2 YSLEER. Trimming took 0 bases from V and 8 from J; bases not matched to a gene: 8. The CDR3 totals 17 residues.

The J gene is TRBJ1-2, the V gene TRBV6-1; TRBD1 aligns across 10 bases. Germline V gene sequence: CDR1 MNHNS, CDR2 SASEGT. With 2 bases clipped from V and 5 bases from J, the junction kept 8 bases outside the gene matches. This CDR3 is 16 amino acids long. Written as DNA, the CDR3 is TGTGCCAGCAGTGAATTCGTGACAGGGGGCCTGTATGGCTACACCTTC. Amino acids: CASSEFVTGGLYGYTF.

This clonotype was seen only a few times. The CDR3 bases are TGTGCCAGCGGCATAGACGCCGCTAATTTAGGCTACACCTTC. As protein: CASGIDAANLGYTF. This chain uses TRBV27 with TRBJ1-2; no reliable D call. This CDR3 is built from 14 residues. The germline V gene encodes CDR1 MNHEY and CDR2 SMNVEV (reference sequence). V was cut by 8 bases and J by 8 bases, with 21 bases left in between.

V is TRBV28 and J is TRBJ2-1, with 9 bases that match TRBD2. In germline, CDR1 is MDHEN, CDR2 SYDVKM. The V and J ends lost 7 bases and 7 bases, in that order; junction bases with no gene match: 20. The CDR3 sequence is 18 residues long. The CDR3: CASTRDFRTSGFGNEQFF. CDR3 bases: TGTGCCAGCACCCGGGACTTTCGCACTAGCGGGTTTGGAAATGAGCAGTTCTTC.

The J gene is TRBJ2-7, the V gene TRBV6-6; 8 bases agree with TRBD1. In germline, CDR1 is MNHNY, CDR2 SVGAGI (reference sequence). V was clipped by 6 bases and J by 3 bases; unmatched bases: 1. The CDR3 runs 12 residues. The CDR3 DNA follows: TGTGCCAGCAGCGGACAGGGCTACGAGCAGTACGTC. This gives the protein CASSGQGYEQYV.

This clonotype appeared a few times. The chain has TRBV6-1 and TRBJ2-3; D is uncertain. The CDR3 contains 15 residues. The V gene's germline CDR1 is MNHNS and CDR2 SASEGT. V was trimmed by 4 bases and J by 2 bases, leaving 13 bases between them. The CDR3 nucleotides are TGTGCCAGCAGTGGGGGTCAGGACCTCACAGATACGCAGTATTTT. Protein product: CASSGGQDLTDTQYF.

The chain recombines TRBV6-2 or TRBV6-3 with TRBJ1-1, with D unclear. The CDR3 runs to 16 residues. V was trimmed by 5 bases and J by 1 base, leaving 17 bases between them. Looked up from germline, CDR1 is MNHEY and CDR2 is SVGEGT. The DNA of the CDR3 is TGTGCCAGCAGTGACTTTATAAGGGAGAGGAACACTGAAGCTTTCTTT. Translating it yields CASSDFIRERNTEAFF.

This chain links TRBV6-6 with TRBJ2-7; D gene unclear. The V end was cut by 0 bases, the J end by 6 bases, with 9 bases between. The germline CDR1 and CDR2 sequences are MNHNY and SVGAGI (reference sequence). CDR3 length: 13 amino acids. The CDR3 bases are TGTGCCAGCAGTTACTCGCTGGGTAGCGAGCAGTACGTC. Translating gives CASSYSLGSEQYV.

This chain connects TRBV4-1 to TRBJ1-6; unclear D gene. The CDR3 extends over 14 amino acids. V was shortened by 1 base and J by 10 bases, with 11 bases between the two germline ends. Germline V CDR1 and CDR2: MGHRA, YSYEKL. In DNA form, the CDR3 reads TGCGCCAGCAGCCAAGTCTCGAAAGGATCACCCCTCCACTTT. Translated, it gives CASSQVSKGSPLHF.

This clonotype appeared many times. The rearrangement joins TRBV6-5 to TRBJ2-4; D may be TRBD2 (6 bases). The CDR3 length is 15 residues. V gave up 5 bases and J gave up 3 bases, with 14 bases separating them. Germline V CDR1 and CDR2: MNHEY, SVGAGI. The CDR3 protein is CASSATWDFKNIQYF. The DNA of the CDR3 is TGTGCCAGCAGTGCCACTTGGGACTTCAAAAACATTCAGTACTTC.

This clonotype was found a few times. The rearrangement uses TRBV9 and TRBJ2-3; either TRBD1 or TRBD2 may supply D (5 bases each). The germline V and J ends were trimmed by 0 bases and 0 bases, with 11 bases remaining between them. This CDR3 contains 16 residues. Germline V CDR1 and CDR2: SGDLS, YYNGEE. CDR3: CASSVVVGASTDTQYF. The CDR3, as DNA: TGTGCCAGCAGCGTAGTTGTCGGGGCTAGCACAGATACGCAGTATTTT. The full variable domain, in which reference TRBV9 and TRBJ2-3 provide the parts outside the CDR3, is DSGVTQTPKHLITATGQRVTLRCSPRSGDLSVYWYQQSLDQGLQFLIQYYNGEERAKGNILERFSAQQFPDLHSELNLSSLELGDSALYFCASSVVVGASTDTQYFGPGTRLTVL.

This clonotype was found a few times. This chain uses TRBV4-2 with TRBJ2-5; 7 nucleotides line up with TRBD2. V was pared by 4 bases and J by 4 bases, with 9 bases of the junction left unmatched. The germline V gene has CDR1 LGHNA and CDR2 YNFKEQ. The CDR3 is 15 residues long. DNA of the CDR3: TGTGCCAGCAGCCGGACGCGGGGGAATGGAGAGACCCAGTACTTC. Encoded protein: CASSRTRGNGETQYF.

This chain uses TRBV28 with TRBJ2-7; 11 bases match TRBD2. The V and J ends lost 5 bases and 0 bases, in that order; junction bases with no gene match: 6. Per germline, CDR1 MDHEN and CDR2 SYDVKM. The CDR3 is made up of 16 amino acids. The CDR3 reads CASSPGLAVGSYEQYV. DNA for the CDR3: TGTGCCAGCAGTCCGGGACTAGCGGTCGGCTCCTACGAGCAGTACGTC.

This clonotype was seen a few times. The gene calls are TRBV28 and TRBJ1-1; D remains ambiguous. The CDR3 is made up of 16 amino acids. In germline, CDR1 is MDHEN, CDR2 SYDVKM. Trimming left V 5 bases short and J 8 bases short, with 24 bases between. The CDR3 nucleotides are TGTGCCAGCAGTAATTTCCTGAAGCTTCCCGCCTCGGAAGCTTTCTTT. Residues: CASSNFLKLPASEAFF.

The V gene is TRBV6-1, the J gene TRBJ1-5; no clear D gene. Trimming cost V 4 bases and J 2 bases, with 9 bases left between them. Per the germline V gene, CDR1 is MNHNS and CDR2 is SASEGT. The CDR3 runs to 14 residues. CDR3 loop: CASSVYSGNQPQHF. The CDR3 DNA follows: TGTGCCAGCAGTGTCTACAGCGGCAATCAGCCCCAGCATTTT.

The chain's CDR3 is CASSLSSGTGNEQFF. DNA for the CDR3: TGTGCCAGCAGTTTAAGCTCCGGGACAGGGAATGAGCAGTTCTTC. The chain couples TRBV27 to TRBJ2-1; 9 bases align to TRBD1. V lost 2 bases and J lost 7; bases outside the gene matches: 6. This CDR3 is 15 amino acids long. Germline CDR1 and CDR2: MNHEY and SMNVEV (reference sequence).

The chain combines TRBV7-8 with TRBJ2-5, with 9 bases matching TRBD2. Germline CDR1 SGHVS, CDR2 FQNEAQ. CDR3 length: 18 residues. J was trimmed by 1 base and V by 4 bases; bases with no gene match: 13. The CDR3 DNA reads as TGTGCCAGCAGCTACGAACTTTTGGGACTAGCATCCCAAGAGACCCAGTACTTC. It codes for CASSYELLGLASQETQYF.

This clonotype showed up many times. The rearrangement links TRBV7-9 to TRBJ2-5; D gene ambiguous. Germline V gene data show CDR1 as SEHNR and CDR2 as FQNEAQ (reference sequence). V lost 5 bases to trimming and J lost 5 bases, with 9 bases between them. CDR3 length: 12 residues. CDR3 residues: CASSLRPETQYF. For the CDR3, the DNA is TGTGCCAGCAGCCTTCGCCCCGAGACCCAGTACTTC.

V gene TRBV7-6 combines with J gene TRBJ1-1; D may be TRBD1 (6 bases). Trimming left V 2 bases short and J 3 bases short, with 13 bases between. Germline loops: CDR1 SGHVS, CDR2 FNYEAQ. CDR3 length equals 15 residues. The CDR3 bases are TGTGCCAGCAGCTTAAACGGGGGGCGAGACACTGAAGCTTTCTTT. This translates into CASSLNGGRDTEAFF.

The table lists this clonotype with a few counts. The CDR3 region is CASSLGRRAHQPQHF. CDR3 bases: TGTGCCAGCAGCTTAGGCCGCCGGGCCCATCAGCCCCAGCATTTT. V is TRBV13 and J is TRBJ1-5; D uncertain. The CDR3 runs to 15 residues. V was cut by 0 bases and J by 5 bases, with 11 bases left in between. The germline gives CDR1 PRHDT, CDR2 FYEKMQ (reference sequence).

This clonotype was detected a few times. The chain employs TRBV7-9 and TRBJ2-5, with 7 nucleotides matching TRBD1. Germline CDR1 SEHNR, CDR2 FQNEAQ (reference sequence). The ends lost 5 bases at V and 7 bases at J; junction bases unmatched: 22. This CDR3 spans 18 amino acids. DNA of the CDR3: TGTGCCAGCAGCCCCACTGGAAAGCGACAGGGAGACGATCTGACCCAGTACTTC. Translation gives CASSPTGKRQGDDLTQYF.

The genes are TRBV6-1 and TRBJ1-5; a possible D gene is TRBD1 (6 bases). Trimming removed 2 bases from V and 1 base from J, with 12 bases in between. Looked up from germline, CDR1 is MNHNS and CDR2 is SASEGT. This CDR3 contains 16 residues. The CDR3 loop reads CASSESLGGSNQPQHF. The CDR3 region has the DNA TGTGCCAGCAGTGAAAGTTTAGGGGGAAGCAATCAGCCCCAGCATTTT.